A single sample gave rise to the 17 T cell receptor beta chains below, sequenced in a study of blood T cell repertoires in COVID-19. Only in-frame clones appear in the TCRdb table, and some are missing; sequencing was by immunoSEQ multiplex PCR. The sample shows hundreds of thousands of clones, approximately 90% of them seen only once. The sequenced sample was peripheral blood. The receptor set was obtained from a man in his fifties with acute or convalescent COVID-19.

The gene calls are TRBV27 and TRBJ2-1, with 7 bases matching TRBD2. V shed 7 bases, J shed 0 bases, and the junction held 9 bases outside the gene matches. Germline loops: CDR1 MNHEY, CDR2 SMNVEV (reference sequence). This CDR3 has 16 residues. CDR3: CASTRERGSSYNEQFF. The CDR3 DNA reads as TGTGCCAGCACCAGAGAGCGGGGAAGCTCCTACAATGAGCAGTTCTTC.

This clone was picked up one time. The chain employs TRBV5-4 and TRBJ1-4; TRBD1 agrees at 7 bases. CDR3 length equals 16 residues. V gave up 0 bases and J gave up 0 bases; unmatched junction bases: 2. Germline CDR1 SGHNT, CDR2 YYREEE (reference sequence). The DNA of the CDR3 is TGTGCCAGCAGCTTGGCCGGGACAGCAACTAATGAAAAACTGTTTTTT. Its translation: CASSLAGTATNEKLFF. Full variable domain (rest looked up from reference TRBV5-4 and TRBJ1-4): ETGVTQSPTHLIKTRGQQVTLRCSSQSGHNTVSWYQQALGQGPQFIFQYYREEENGRGNFPPRFSGLQFPNYSSELNVNALELDDSALYLCASSLAGTATNEKLFFGSGTQLSVL.

The V gene is TRBV7-8, the J gene TRBJ2-2; 7 bases line up with TRBD1. CDR3 length: 14 amino acids. Unmatched junction bases numbered 1, after V lost 2 bases and J lost 4 bases. The germline V gene has CDR1 SGHVS and CDR2 FQNEAQ. The CDR3 sequence: CASSLQGVTGELFF. The CDR3 bases are TGTGCCAGCAGCTTACAGGGGGTCACCGGGGAGCTGTTTTTT.

The rearrangement links TRBV6-5 to TRBJ1-5, with 7 nucleotides matching TRBD1. Losses at the gene ends were 0 bases for V and 1 base for J; bases not matched to a gene: 0. Germline values: CDR1 MNHEY, CDR2 SVGAGI. This CDR3 region has 15 residues. This chain's CDR3 is CASSYSGGSNQPQHF. For the CDR3, the DNA is TGTGCCAGCAGTTACTCAGGGGGCAGCAATCAGCCCCAGCATTTT.

The chain employs TRBV19 and TRBJ1-5; 7 positions match TRBD1. The CDR3 extends over 15 amino acids. The ends lost 3 bases at V and 4 bases at J; junction bases unmatched: 6. Per germline, CDR1 LNHDA and CDR2 SQIVND (reference sequence). The CDR3 sequence is CASSMPRGDNQPQHF. CDR3 sequence (DNA): TGTGCCAGTAGTATGCCCAGGGGGGATAATCAGCCCCAGCATTTT.

CDR3 region: CASSFENYGYTF. The CDR3 nucleotides read TGCGCCAGCAGCTTCGAGAACTATGGCTACACCTTC. This chain connects TRBV5-1 to TRBJ1-2; D gene unclear. Germline V gives CDR1 SGHRS, CDR2 YFSETQ. The CDR3 has 12 amino acids. V dropped 2 bases and J dropped 2 bases, with 4 bases sitting between them. Full variable domain (missing parts from reference TRBV5-1 and TRBJ1-2): KAGVTQTPRYLIKTRGQQVTLSCSPISGHRSVSWYQQTPGQGLQFLFEYFSETQRNKGNFPGRFSGRQFSNSRSEMNVSTLELGDSALYLCASSFENYGYTFGSGTRLTVV.

The CDR3 here is CASSLAGGFEAFF. CDR3 nucleotides: TGTGCCAGCAGCTTAGCCGGAGGCTTTGAAGCTTTCTTT. J is TRBJ1-1 and V is TRBV7-9; D gene ambiguous. Germline V gives CDR1 SEHNR, CDR2 FQNEAQ (reference sequence). The ends were cut back, 0 bases at V and 7 bases at J, with 9 bases in the middle. This CDR3 is built from 13 residues. Looking up the rest from reference TRBV7-9 and TRBJ1-1 gives the full variable domain: DTGVSQNPRHKITKRGQNVTFRCDPISEHNRLYWYRQTLGQGPEFLTYFQNEAQLEKSRLLSDRFSAERPKGSFSTLEIQRTEQGDSAMYLCASSLAGGFEAFFGQGTRLTVV.

In the case of this clone: Within the sample, other DNA sequences also encode this same CDR3. The chain has TRBV5-4 and TRBJ2-2; TRBD1 matches at 9 bases. The CDR3 consists of 15 residues. After removal of 5 bases from V and 3 bases from J, the junction contained 5 bases not matched to a gene. Germline-derived CDR1 and CDR2 are SGHNT and YYREEE (reference sequence). CDR3 coding DNA: TGTGCCAGCAGTCCCGGGACAGGGTACACCGGGGAGCTGTTTTTT. This encodes CASSPGTGYTGELFF.

The J gene is TRBJ2-5, the V gene TRBV7-7, with D possibly matching TRBD2 (6 bases). V lost 5 bases and J lost 7, with 17 bases in between. The CDR3 consists of 14 residues. Germline V CDR1 and CDR2: SSHAT, FNYEAQ (reference sequence). DNA of the CDR3: TGTGCCAGCAGCCCTCCGGGGGTTTTAGCGACCCAGTACTTC. It specifies CASSPPGVLATQYF.

The DNA of the CDR3 is TGTGCCAGTAGTCCCCAGGCAGGGACCTACGAGCAGTACTTC. Protein sequence: CASSPQAGTYEQYF. This chain uses TRBV19 with TRBJ2-7; possible D gene TRBD1, 5 bases. Germline loops: CDR1 LNHDA, CDR2 SQIVND (reference sequence). The CDR3 is 14 residues long. Trimming removed 5 bases from V and 2 bases from J, with 13 bases in between.

The chain combines TRBV9 with TRBJ1-4; D remains unclear. The germline CDR1 and CDR2 sequences are SGDLS and YYNGEE. This CDR3 is built from 13 residues. The V gene lost 4 bases and the J gene lost 4 bases, with 8 bases spanning the gap. CDR3 nucleotides: TGTGCCAGCAGCCGGTTACTTAATGAAAAACTGTTTTTT. It encodes CASSRLLNEKLFF.

The rearrangement joins TRBV18 to TRBJ2-5; 11 bases are shared with TRBD1. This CDR3 has 16 amino acids. From germline, CDR1 is KGHSH and CDR2 LQKENI. V trimming: 3 bases; J trimming: 1 base; junction bases outside the gene matches: 4. The CDR3 sequence: CASSPWTGGFQETQYF. The CDR3 DNA reads TGTGCCAGCTCACCGTGGACAGGGGGCTTCCAAGAGACCCAGTACTTC.

This clone was counted once. The chain combines TRBV7-9 with TRBJ1-3; D remains ambiguous. V was clipped by 8 bases and J by 0 bases, with 8 bases between them. The CDR3 spans 13 residues. The V gene's germline CDR1 is SEHNR and CDR2 FQNEAQ (reference sequence). The CDR3 sequence is CASATSSGNTIYF. The CDR3, as DNA: TGTGCCAGCGCTACGAGCTCTGGAAACACCATATATTTT.

This chain joins TRBV5-1 and TRBJ2-2; the D gene is possibly TRBD1 (6 bases). Per germline, CDR1 SGHRS and CDR2 YFSETQ. The V end was cut by 4 bases, the J end by 1 base, with 8 bases between. CDR3 length: 14 residues. The CDR3 loop reads CASSPGQNTGELFF. The CDR3 nucleotides are TGCGCCAGCAGCCCGGGACAGAACACCGGGGAGCTGTTTTTT.

The chain uses TRBV6-4 and TRBJ1-3; D call uncertain. The germline V gene has CDR1 MRHNA and CDR2 SNTAGT. The CDR3 extends over 14 amino acids. The V end was cut by 3 bases, the J end by 0 bases, with 6 bases between. The CDR3: CASSEKSSGNTIYF. In nucleotides, the CDR3 is TGTGCCAGCAGTGAGAAGAGCTCTGGAAACACCATATATTTT.

This clone was detected only once. The V and J genes are TRBV5-1 and TRBJ1-2, with D unclear. The V and J ends lost 3 bases and 8 bases respectively, with 20 bases between them. This CDR3 has 15 residues. Germline loops: CDR1 SGHRS, CDR2 YFSETQ. The CDR3, as DNA: TGCGCCAGCAGCTCTCTACCGGGCCCAAGAGGGGGCTACACCTTC. Amino acid sequence: CASSSLPGPRGGYTF.

V usage is TRBV3-1 (or the pseudogene TRBV3-2) and J usage is TRBJ2-1; D might be TRBD2 (7 bases). Deletions cut 1 base from V and 10 bases from J, with 14 bases between. The CDR3 runs to 14 residues. Germline CDR1 and CDR2: LGHDT and YNNKEL (reference sequence). The CDR3 protein is CASSQARGAGEQFF. Here the CDR3 DNA reads TGTGCCAGCAGCCAAGCCCGGGGGGCTGGGGAGCAGTTCTTC.